Below, one T cell receptor beta chain is given with its context. No antigen is known for it. One end of the junction is discordant with germline, which a read error may explain. Library prep was done by the immunoSEQ multiplex PCR assay. TCRdb carries this immuneACCESS record with in-frame sequences only. Its versions omit some clonotypes, under half of them owing to an unresolved V gene in the studies checked, with the rest unexplained. The sample table holds tens of thousands of clones, of which approximately 94% were seen once. Over 0.95% of the sample comes from the top ten. The record originates from a study of control samples from healthy donors and cancer patients (dated by TCRdb to the early 2020s). The CDR3 covers 11 residues, taking in both the cysteine and the phenylalanine. This entry keeps only the CDR3 DNA: 33 bases, framed from base 1. CDR1 and CDR2 (SNHLY, FYNNEI) derive from the germline V gene.

The source of this sequence is a woman aged 40-49 years with lung cancer. The sequence joins TRBV2 to TRBJ1-2; no D segment can be confidently identified. The sequencing sample was made of PBMCs. The DNA reads TGTGCCGGCGAAATTAACTATCGCTACACCTTC. It encodes CAGEINYRYTF. The CDR3 plus the reference TRBV2 and TRBJ1-2 genes for the other parts give the full variable domain: EPEVTQTPSHQVTQMGQEVILRCVPISNHLYFYWYRQILGQKVEFLVSFYNNEISEKSEIFDDQFSVERPDGSNFTLKIRSTKLEDSAMYFCAGEINYRYTFGSGTRLTVV.